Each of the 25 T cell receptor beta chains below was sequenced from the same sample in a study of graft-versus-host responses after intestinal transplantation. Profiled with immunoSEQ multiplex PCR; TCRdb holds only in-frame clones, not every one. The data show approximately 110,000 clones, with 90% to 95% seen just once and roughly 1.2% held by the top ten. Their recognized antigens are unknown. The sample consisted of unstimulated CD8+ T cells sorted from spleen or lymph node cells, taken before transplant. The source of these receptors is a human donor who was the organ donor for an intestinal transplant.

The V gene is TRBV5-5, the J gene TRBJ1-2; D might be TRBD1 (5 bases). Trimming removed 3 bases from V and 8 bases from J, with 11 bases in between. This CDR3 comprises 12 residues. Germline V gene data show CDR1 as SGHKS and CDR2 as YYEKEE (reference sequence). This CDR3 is CASSSGPPGYTF. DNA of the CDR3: TGTGCCAGCAGCTCGGGACCTCCAGGCTACACCTTC.

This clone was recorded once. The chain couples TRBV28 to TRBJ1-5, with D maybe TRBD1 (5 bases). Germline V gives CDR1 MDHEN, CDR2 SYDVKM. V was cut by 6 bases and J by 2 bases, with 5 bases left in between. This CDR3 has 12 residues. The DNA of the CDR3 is TGTGCCAGCAGACAGGGCAATCAGCCCCAGCATTTT. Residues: CASRQGNQPQHF. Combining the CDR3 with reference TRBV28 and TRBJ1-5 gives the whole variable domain DVKVTQSSRYLVKRTGEKVFLECVQDMDHENMFWYRQDPGLGLRLIYFSYDVKMKEKGDIPEGYSVSREKKERFSLILESASTNQTSMYLCASRQGNQPQHFGDGTRLSIL.

CDR3 residues: CAWGDGTAGQETQYF. In DNA, the CDR3 is TGTGCCTGGGGGGATGGGACAGCCGGCCAAGAGACCCAGTACTTC. The gene calls are TRBV30 and TRBJ2-5, with 7 bases lining up with TRBD1. V gave up 5 bases and J gave up 1 base; unmatched junction bases: 10. Germline CDR1 is GTSNPN and CDR2 is SVGIG (reference sequence). This CDR3 is 15 amino acids long.

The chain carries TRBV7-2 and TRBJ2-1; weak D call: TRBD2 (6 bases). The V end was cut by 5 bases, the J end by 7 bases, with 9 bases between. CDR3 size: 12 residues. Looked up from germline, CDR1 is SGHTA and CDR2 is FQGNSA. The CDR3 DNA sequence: TGTGCCAGCAGCAACCGGGGGAATGAGCAGTTCTTC. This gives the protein CASSNRGNEQFF.

The CDR3 region has the DNA TGTGCCAGCAGCCCAAATGGACTAGCGGGAGAAGTAGCCTACAATGAGCAGTTCTTC. Protein sequence: CASSPNGLAGEVAYNEQFF. This rearrangement joins TRBV11-2 to TRBJ2-1; 13 positions agree with TRBD2. The ends lost 5 bases at V and 2 bases at J; junction bases unmatched: 12. Germline V lookup: CDR1 SGHAT, CDR2 FQNNGV. The CDR3 contains 19 residues.

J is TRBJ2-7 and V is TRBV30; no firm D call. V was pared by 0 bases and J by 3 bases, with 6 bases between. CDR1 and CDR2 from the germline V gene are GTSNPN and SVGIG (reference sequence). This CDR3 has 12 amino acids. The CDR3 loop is CAWSVQLYEQYF. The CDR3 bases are TGTGCCTGGAGTGTACAGCTCTACGAGCAGTACTTC.

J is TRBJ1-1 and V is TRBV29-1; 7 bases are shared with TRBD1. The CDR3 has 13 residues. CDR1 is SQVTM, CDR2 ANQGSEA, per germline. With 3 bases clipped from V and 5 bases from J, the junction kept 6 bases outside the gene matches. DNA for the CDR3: TGCAGCGTTGACGGGACAGTAGAAACTGAAGCTTTCTTT. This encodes CSVDGTVETEAFF. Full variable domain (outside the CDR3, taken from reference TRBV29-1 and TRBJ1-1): SAVISQKPSRDICQRGTSLTIQCQVDSQVTMMFWYRQQPGQSLTLIATANQGSEATYESGFVIDKFPISRPNLTFSTLTVSNMSPEDSSIYLCSVDGTVETEAFFGQGTRLTVV.

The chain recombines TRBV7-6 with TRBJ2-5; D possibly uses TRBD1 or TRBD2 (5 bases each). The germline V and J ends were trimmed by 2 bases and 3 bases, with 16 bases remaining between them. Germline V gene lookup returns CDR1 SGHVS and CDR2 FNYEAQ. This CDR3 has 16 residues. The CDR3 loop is CASSLTSGTTKETQYF. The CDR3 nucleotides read TGTGCCAGCAGCTTAACCTCAGGGACCACGAAAGAGACCCAGTACTTC.

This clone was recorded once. CDR3 sequence: CASSPGVSYGYTF. CDR3 nucleotides: TGTGCCAGCTCCCCGGGGGTGAGCTATGGCTACACCTTC. This rearrangement joins TRBV2 to TRBJ1-2; TRBD1 is a possible D gene (5 bases). V lost 8 bases, J lost 4 bases, and 14 bases lay in between. Germline V gives CDR1 SNHLY, CDR2 FYNNEI. This CDR3 contains 13 residues.

As DNA, the CDR3 is TGTGCCAGCAGCTTAATCGTCACAGATACGCAGTATTTT. As protein: CASSLIVTDTQYF. V is TRBV5-6 and J is TRBJ2-3; D remains unclear. Germline V gives CDR1 SGHDT, CDR2 YYEEEE. The germline V and J ends were trimmed by 2 bases and 2 bases, with 6 bases remaining between them. The CDR3 is made up of 13 amino acids.

The CDR3 loop reads CASRTGAGTEAFF. Written as DNA, the CDR3 is TGTGCCAGTCGAACCGGGGCGGGCACTGAAGCTTTCTTT. This rearrangement joins TRBV6-5 to TRBJ1-1; possible D gene TRBD1, 5 bases. CDR3 length equals 13 residues. Trimming cost V 9 bases and J 4 bases, with 15 bases left between them. CDR1 is MNHEY and CDR2 is SVGAGI in the germline V gene.

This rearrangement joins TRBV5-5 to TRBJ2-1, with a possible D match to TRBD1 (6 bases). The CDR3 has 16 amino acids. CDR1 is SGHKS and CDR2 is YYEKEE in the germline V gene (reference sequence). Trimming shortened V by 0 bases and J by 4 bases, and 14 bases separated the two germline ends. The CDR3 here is CASSLAQGFQYNEQFF. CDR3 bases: TGTGCCAGCAGCTTGGCCCAGGGGTTTCAGTACAATGAGCAGTTCTTC.

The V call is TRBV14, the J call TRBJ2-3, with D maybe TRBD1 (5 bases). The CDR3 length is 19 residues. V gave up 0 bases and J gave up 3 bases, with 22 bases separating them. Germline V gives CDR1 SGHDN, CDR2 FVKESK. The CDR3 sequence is CASSQESVQALRGTDTQYF. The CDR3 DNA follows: TGTGCCAGCAGCCAAGAATCGGTACAGGCCCTAAGGGGTACAGATACGCAGTATTTT.

CDR3 bases: TGTGCCAGCAGCTCGGGGACAGTCCGCGGAAACACCATATATTTT. Translating gives CASSSGTVRGNTIYF. The chain carries TRBV7-9 and TRBJ1-3; 7 bases fit TRBD1. This CDR3 has 15 residues. Germline V gives CDR1 SEHNR, CDR2 FQNEAQ (reference sequence). Unmatched junction bases numbered 7, after V lost 4 bases and J lost 4 bases.

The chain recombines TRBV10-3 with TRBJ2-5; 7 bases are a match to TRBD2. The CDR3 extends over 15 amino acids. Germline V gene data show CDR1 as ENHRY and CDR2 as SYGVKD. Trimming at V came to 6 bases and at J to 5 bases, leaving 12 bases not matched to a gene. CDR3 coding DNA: TGTGCCATCAGCACTGCCGCGGGAGAAGTGGAGACCCAGTACTTC. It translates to CAISTAAGEVETQYF.

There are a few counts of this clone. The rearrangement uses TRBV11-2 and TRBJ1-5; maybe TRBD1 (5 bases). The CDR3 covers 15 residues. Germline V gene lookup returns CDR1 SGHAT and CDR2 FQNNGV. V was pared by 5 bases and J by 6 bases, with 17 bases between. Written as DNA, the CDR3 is TGTGCCAGCAGCCTCGACAGTGGCTTGGGTCAGCCCCAGCATTTT. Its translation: CASSLDSGLGQPQHF.

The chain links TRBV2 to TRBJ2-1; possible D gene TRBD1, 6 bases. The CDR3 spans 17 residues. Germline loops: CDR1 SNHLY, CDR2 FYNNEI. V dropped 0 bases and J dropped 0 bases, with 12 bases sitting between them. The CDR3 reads CASSEAGKGHSYNEQFF. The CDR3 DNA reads TGTGCCAGCAGTGAAGCGGGAAAGGGACACTCCTACAATGAGCAGTTCTTC.

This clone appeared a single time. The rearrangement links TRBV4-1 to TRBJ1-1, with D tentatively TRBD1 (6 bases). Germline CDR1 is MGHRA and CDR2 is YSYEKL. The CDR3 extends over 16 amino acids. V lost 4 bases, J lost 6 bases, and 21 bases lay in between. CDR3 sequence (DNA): TGCGCCAGCAGCCCATGGGCGGGCGGCAGGGGAGCTGAAGCTTTCTTT. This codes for CASSPWAGGRGAEAFF.

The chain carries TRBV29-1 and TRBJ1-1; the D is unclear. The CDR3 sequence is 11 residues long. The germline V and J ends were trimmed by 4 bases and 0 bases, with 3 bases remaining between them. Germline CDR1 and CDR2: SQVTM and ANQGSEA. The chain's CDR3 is CSVALNTEAFF. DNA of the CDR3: TGCAGCGTTGCCTTGAACACTGAAGCTTTCTTT. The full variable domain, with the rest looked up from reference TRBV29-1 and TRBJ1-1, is SAVISQKPSRDICQRGTSLTIQCQVDSQVTMMFWYRQQPGQSLTLIATANQGSEATYESGFVIDKFPISRPNLTFSTLTVSNMSPEDSSIYLCSVALNTEAFFGQGTRLTVV.

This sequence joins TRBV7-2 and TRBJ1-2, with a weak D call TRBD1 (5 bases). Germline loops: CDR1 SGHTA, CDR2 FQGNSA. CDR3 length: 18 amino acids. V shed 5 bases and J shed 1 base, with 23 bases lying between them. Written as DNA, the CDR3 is TGTGCCAGCAGCCAACCTGTTCTGGGGGGTACCTTTAACTATGGCTACACCTTC. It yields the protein CASSQPVLGGTFNYGYTF.

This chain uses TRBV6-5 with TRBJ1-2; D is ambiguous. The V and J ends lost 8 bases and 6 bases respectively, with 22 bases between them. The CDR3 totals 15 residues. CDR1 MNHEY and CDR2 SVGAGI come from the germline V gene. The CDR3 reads CASSLVRSLKDGYTF. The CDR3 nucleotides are TGTGCCAGCTCCTTGGTCCGGTCCCTGAAGGATGGCTACACCTTC.

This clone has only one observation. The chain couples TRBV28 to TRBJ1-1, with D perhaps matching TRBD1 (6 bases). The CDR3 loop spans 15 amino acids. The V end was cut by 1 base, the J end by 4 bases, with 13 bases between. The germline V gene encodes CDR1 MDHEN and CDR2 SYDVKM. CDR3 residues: CASSLFGDTLTEAFF. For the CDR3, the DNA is TGTGCCAGCAGTTTATTTGGGGACACTCTCACTGAAGCTTTCTTT.

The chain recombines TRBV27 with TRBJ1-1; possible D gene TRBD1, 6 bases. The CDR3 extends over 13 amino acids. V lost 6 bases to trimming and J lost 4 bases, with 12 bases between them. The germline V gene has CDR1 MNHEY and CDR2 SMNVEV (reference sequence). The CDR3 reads CASRQGLGTEAFF. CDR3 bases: TGTGCCAGCAGACAGGGATTGGGCACTGAAGCTTTCTTT.

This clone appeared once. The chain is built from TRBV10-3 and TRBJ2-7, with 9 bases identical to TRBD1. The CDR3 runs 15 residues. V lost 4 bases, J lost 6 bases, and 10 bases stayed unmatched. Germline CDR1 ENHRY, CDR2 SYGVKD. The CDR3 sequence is CAISAGTGPRGEQYF. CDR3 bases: TGTGCCATCAGTGCAGGGACAGGGCCTAGGGGCGAGCAGTACTTC.

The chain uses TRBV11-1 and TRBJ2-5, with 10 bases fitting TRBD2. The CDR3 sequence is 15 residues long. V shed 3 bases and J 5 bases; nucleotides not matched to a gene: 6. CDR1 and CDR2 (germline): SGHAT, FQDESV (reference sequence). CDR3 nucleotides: TGTGCCAGCAGCTTGCTAGCGGGAGCTCGGGAGACCCAGTACTTC. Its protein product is CASSLLAGARETQYF. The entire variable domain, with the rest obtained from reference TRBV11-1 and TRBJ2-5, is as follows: EAEVAQSPRYKITEKSQAVAFWCDPISGHATLYWYRQILGQGPELLVQFQDESVVDDSQLPKDRFSAERLKGVDSTLKIQPAELGDSAMYLCASSLLAGARETQYFGPGTRLLVL.